This record concerns one T cell receptor (beta chain) sequence. Replicate PCRs from sorted subsets contained approximately 200 ng DNA, which is around 30,000 T cell genomes. Libraries were prepared by immunoSEQ multiplex PCR; TCRdb keeps only in-frame clonotypes and omits some of them. The data show 2 million to 2.5 million clones, with more than 85% seen just once and 0.39% held by the top ten. The data were obtained in a study of shared clonotypes between healthy human individuals. Unmatched junction bases numbered 6, after V lost 4 bases and J lost 3 bases. The V gene's germline CDR1 is SEHNR and CDR2 FQNEAQ (reference sequence). CDR3 length equals 18 residues. Recent acute infections and vaccinations were absent in the healthy HIV-negative adult donors.

Sample: naive CD4+ T cells from PBMCs. Subset specified: CD45RA+ positively selected. The clonotype was recovered from a man aged 18 to 29 in good health. Some clones in this sample may be carry-over from other donors' samples. V gene TRBV7-9 combines with J gene TRBJ2-1; 16 bases map to TRBD2. The CDR3 region has the DNA TGTGCCAGCAGCTCCGGGACTAGCGGGAGGGGGTACTACAATGAGCAGTTCTTC. Its protein product is CASSSGTSGRGYYNEQFF.